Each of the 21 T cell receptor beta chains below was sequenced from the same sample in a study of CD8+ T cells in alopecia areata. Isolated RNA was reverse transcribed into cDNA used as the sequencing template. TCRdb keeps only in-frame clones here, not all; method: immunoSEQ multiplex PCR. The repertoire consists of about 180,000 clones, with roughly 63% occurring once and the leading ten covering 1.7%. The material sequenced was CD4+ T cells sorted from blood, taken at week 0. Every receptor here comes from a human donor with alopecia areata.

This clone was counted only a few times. The CDR3 bases are TGTGCCCAGGGACAGGGTGATCAGCCCCAGCATTTT. Amino acids: CAQGQGDQPQHF. The chain recombines TRBV30 with TRBJ1-5; 9 bases align to TRBD1. This CDR3 is 12 amino acids long. V shed 8 bases, J shed 5 bases, and the junction held 4 bases outside the gene matches. CDR1 GTSNPN and CDR2 SVGIG come from the germline V gene (reference sequence).

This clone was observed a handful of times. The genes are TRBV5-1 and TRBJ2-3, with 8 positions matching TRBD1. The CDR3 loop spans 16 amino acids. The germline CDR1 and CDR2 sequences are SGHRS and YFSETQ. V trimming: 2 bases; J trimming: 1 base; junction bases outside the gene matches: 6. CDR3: CASSLSTGVRTDTQYF. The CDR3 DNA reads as TGCGCCAGCAGCTTATCGACAGGGGTCCGCACAGATACGCAGTATTTT.

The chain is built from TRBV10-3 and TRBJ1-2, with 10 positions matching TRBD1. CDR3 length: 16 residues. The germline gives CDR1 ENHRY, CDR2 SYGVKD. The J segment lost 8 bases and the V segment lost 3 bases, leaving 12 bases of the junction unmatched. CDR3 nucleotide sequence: TGTGCCATCAGTGATGAAGTTTCGGGACAGGGGCCGGGCTACACCTTC. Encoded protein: CAISDEVSGQGPGYTF.

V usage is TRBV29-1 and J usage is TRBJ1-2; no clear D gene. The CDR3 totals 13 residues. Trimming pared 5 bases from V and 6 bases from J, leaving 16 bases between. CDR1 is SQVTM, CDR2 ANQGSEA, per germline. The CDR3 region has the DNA TGCAGCGTTCTTAACCCAACGCCGAATGGCTACACCTTC. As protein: CSVLNPTPNGYTF.

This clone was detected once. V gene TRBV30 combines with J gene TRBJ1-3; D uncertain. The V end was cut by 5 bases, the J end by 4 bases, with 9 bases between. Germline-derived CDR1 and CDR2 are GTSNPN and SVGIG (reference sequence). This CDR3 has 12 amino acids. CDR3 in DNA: TGTGCCTGGGGGCCTTTGGGAAACACCATATATTTT. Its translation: CAWGPLGNTIYF. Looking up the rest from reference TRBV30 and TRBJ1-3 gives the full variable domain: SQTIHQWPATLVQPVGSPLSLECTVEGTSNPNLYWYRQAAGRGLQLLFYSVGIGQISSEVPQNLSASRPQDRQFILSSKKLLLSDSGFYLCAWGPLGNTIYFGEGSWLTVV.

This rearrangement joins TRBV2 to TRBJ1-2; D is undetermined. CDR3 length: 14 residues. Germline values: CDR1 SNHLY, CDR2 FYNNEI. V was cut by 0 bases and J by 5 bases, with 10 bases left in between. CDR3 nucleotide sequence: TGTGCCAGCAGTGAAGCAGGAGGGAAATATGGCTACACCTTC. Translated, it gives CASSEAGGKYGYTF. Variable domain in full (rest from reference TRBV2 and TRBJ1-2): EPEVTQTPSHQVTQMGQEVILRCVPISNHLYFYWYRQILGQKVEFLVSFYNNEISEKSEIFDDQFSVERPDGSNFTLKIRSTKLEDSAMYFCASSEAGGKYGYTFGSGTRLTVV.

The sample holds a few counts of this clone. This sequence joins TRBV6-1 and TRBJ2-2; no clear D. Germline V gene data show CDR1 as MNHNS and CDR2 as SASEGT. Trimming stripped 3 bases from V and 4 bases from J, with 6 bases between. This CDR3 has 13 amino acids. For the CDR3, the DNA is TGTGCCAGCAGTGACAGATTCACCGGGGAGCTGTTTTTT. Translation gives CASSDRFTGELFF.

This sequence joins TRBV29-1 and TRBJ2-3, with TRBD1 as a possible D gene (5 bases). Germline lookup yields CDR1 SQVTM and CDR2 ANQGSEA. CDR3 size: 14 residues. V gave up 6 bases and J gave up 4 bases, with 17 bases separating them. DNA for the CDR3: TGCAGCGTCCAAAATTACCCAGGGTCAGATACGCAGTATTTT. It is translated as CSVQNYPGSDTQYF.

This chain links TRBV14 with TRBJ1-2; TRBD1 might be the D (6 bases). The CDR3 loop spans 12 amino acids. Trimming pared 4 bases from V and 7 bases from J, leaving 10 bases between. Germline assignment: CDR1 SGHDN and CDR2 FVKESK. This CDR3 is CASSPRGPGYTF. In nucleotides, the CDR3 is TGTGCCAGCAGCCCACGGGGGCCTGGCTACACCTTC.

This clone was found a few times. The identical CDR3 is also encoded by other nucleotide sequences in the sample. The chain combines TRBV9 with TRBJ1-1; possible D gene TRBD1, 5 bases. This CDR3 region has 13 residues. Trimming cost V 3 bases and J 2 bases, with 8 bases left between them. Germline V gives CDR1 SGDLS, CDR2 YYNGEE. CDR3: CASSGGVNTEAFF. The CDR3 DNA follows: TGTGCCAGCAGCGGAGGGGTCAACACTGAAGCTTTCTTT.

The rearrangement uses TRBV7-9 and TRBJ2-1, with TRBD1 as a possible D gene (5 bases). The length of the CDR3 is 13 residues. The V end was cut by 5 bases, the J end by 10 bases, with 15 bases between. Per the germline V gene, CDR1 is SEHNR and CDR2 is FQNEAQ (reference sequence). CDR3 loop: CASSTTGHGEQFF. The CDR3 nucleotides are TGTGCCAGCAGCACCACCGGACATGGGGAGCAGTTCTTC.

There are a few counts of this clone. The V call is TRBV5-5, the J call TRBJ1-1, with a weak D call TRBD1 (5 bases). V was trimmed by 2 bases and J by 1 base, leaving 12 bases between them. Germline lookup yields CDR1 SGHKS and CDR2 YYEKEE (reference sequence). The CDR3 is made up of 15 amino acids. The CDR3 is CASSFSEGPNTEAFF. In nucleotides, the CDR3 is TGTGCCAGCAGCTTCAGCGAGGGGCCGAACACTGAAGCTTTCTTT.

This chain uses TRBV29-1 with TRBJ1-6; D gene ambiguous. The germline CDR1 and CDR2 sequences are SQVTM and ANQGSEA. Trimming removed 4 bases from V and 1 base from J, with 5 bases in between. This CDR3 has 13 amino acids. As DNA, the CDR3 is TGCAGCGTTGCAGCGTCCTATAATTCACCCCTCCACTTT. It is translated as CSVAASYNSPLHF.

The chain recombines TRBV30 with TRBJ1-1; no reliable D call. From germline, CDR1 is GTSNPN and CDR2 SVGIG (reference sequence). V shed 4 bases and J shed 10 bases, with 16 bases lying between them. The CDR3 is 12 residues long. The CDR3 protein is CAWISGSNRAFF. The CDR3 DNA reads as TGTGCCTGGATTAGCGGGTCCAACAGAGCTTTCTTT.

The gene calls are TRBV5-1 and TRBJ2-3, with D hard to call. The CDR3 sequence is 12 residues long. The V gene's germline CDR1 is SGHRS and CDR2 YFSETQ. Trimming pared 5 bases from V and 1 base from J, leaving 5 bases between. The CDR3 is CASSKRTDTQYF. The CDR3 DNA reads TGCGCCAGCAGTAAGCGCACAGATACGCAGTATTTT.

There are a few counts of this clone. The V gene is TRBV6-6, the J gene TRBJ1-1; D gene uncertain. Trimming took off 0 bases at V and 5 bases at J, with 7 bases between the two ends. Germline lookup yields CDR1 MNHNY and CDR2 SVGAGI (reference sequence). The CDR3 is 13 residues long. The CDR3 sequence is CASSYSTPTEAFF. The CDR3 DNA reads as TGTGCCAGCAGTTACTCGACACCAACTGAAGCTTTCTTT.

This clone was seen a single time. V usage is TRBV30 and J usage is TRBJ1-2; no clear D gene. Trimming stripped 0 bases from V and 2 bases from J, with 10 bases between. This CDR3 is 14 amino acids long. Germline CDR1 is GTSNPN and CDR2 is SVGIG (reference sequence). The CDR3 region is CAWSVGVSNYGYTF. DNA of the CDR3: TGTGCCTGGAGTGTCGGCGTCAGCAACTATGGCTACACCTTC.

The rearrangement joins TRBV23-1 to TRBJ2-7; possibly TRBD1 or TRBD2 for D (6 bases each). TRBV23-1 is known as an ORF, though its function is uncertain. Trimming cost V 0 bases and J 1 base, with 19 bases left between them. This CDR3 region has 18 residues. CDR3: CASSQSRKETGLSYEQYF. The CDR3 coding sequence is TGCGCCAGCAGTCAATCGAGGAAGGAGACAGGACTATCCTACGAGCAGTACTTC.

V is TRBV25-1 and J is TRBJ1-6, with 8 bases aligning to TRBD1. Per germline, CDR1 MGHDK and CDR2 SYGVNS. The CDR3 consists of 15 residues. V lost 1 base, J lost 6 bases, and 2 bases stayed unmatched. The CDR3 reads CASSESGQANSPLHF. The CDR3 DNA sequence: TGTGCCAGCAGTGAATCGGGACAGGCTAATTCACCCCTCCACTTT.

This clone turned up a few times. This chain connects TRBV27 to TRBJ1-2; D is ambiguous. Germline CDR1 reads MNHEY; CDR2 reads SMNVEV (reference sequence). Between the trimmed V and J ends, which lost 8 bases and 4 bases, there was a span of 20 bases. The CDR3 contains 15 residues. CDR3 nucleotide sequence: TGTGCCAGCGGAAGTGCGAGCTCCCCCGGCTATGGCTACACCTTC. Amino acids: CASGSASSPGYGYTF.

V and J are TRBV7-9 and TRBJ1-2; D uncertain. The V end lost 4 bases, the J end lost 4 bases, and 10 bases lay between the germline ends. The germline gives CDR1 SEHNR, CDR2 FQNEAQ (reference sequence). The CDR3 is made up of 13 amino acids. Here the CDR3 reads CASSSQSVYGYTF. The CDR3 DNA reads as TGTGCCAGCAGCTCCCAATCAGTCTATGGCTACACCTTC.